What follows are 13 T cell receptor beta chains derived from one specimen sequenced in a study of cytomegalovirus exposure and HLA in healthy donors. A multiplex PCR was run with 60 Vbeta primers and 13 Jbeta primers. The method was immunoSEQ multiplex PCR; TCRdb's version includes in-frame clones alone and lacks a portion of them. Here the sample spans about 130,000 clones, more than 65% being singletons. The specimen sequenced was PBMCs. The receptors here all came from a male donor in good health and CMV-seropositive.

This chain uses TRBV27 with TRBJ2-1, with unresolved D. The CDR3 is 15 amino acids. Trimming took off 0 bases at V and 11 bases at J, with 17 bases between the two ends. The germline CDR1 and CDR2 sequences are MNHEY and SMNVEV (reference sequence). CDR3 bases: TGTGCCAGCAGTTTATCACTTTCTACTATTAGTAAGCAGTTCTTC. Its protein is CASSLSLSTISKQFF.

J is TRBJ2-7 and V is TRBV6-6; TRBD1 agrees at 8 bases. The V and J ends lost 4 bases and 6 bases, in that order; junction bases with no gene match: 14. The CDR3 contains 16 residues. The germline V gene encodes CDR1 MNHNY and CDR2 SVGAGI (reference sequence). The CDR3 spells CASSSHSGTGLSEQYF. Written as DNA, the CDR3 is TGTGCCAGCAGTTCCCACTCTGGGACAGGTTTGTCCGAGCAGTACTTC.

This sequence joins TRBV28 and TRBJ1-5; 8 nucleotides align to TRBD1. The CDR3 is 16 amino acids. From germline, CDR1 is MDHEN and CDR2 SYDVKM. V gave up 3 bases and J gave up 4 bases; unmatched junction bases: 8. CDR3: CASSFPDRVGNQPQHF. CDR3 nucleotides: TGTGCCAGCAGTTTCCCGGACAGGGTGGGAAATCAGCCCCAGCATTTT.

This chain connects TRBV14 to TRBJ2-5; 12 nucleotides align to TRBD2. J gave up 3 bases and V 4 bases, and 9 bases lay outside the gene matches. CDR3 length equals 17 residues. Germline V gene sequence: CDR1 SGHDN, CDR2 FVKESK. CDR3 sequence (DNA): TGTGCCAGCAGCCGCCAACTAGCGGGGGGCAACAAAGAGACCCAGTACTTC. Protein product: CASSRQLAGGNKETQYF. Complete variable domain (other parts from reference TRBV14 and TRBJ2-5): EAGVTQFPSHSVIEKGQTVTLRCDPISGHDNLYWYRRVMGKEIKFLLHFVKESKQDESGMPNNRFLAERTGGTYSTLKVQPAELEDSGVYFCASSRQLAGGNKETQYFGPGTRLLVL.

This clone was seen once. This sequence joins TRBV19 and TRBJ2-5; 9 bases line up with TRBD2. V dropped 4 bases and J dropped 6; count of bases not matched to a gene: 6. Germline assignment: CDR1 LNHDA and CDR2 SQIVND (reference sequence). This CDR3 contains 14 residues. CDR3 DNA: TGTGCCAGTAGTAGAGCGGGAGGATCACAGACCCAGTACTTC. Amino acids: CASSRAGGSQTQYF.

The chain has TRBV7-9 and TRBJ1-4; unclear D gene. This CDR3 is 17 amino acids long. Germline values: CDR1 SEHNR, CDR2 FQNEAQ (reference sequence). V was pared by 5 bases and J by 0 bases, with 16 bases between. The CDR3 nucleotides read TGTGCCAGCAGCCAGCGGGGAGGAGGTGCAACTAATGAAAAACTGTTTTTT. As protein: CASSQRGGGATNEKLFF.

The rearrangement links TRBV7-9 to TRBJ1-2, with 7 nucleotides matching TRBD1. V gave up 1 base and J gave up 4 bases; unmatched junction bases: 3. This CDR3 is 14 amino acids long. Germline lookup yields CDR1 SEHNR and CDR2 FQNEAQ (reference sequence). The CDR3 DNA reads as TGTGCCAGCAGCTTAGGACAGGGCACCTATGGCTACACCTTC. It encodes CASSLGQGTYGYTF.

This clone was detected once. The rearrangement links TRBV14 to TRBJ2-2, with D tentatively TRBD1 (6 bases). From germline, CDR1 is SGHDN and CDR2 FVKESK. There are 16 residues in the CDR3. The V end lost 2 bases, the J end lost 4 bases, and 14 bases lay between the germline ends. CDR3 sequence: CASSQLEGRGTGELFF. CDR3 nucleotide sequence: TGTGCCAGCAGCCAACTTGAGGGCAGGGGCACCGGGGAGCTGTTTTTT. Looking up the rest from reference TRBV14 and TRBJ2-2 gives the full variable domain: EAGVTQFPSHSVIEKGQTVTLRCDPISGHDNLYWYRRVMGKEIKFLLHFVKESKQDESGMPNNRFLAERTGGTYSTLKVQPAELEDSGVYFCASSQLEGRGTGELFFGEGSRLTVL.

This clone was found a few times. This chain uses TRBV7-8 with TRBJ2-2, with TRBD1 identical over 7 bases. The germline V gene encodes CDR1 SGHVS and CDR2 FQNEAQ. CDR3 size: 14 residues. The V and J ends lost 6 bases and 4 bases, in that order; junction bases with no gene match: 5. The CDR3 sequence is CASRRQGATGELFF. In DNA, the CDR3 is TGTGCCAGCAGACGACAGGGAGCCACCGGGGAGCTGTTTTTT.

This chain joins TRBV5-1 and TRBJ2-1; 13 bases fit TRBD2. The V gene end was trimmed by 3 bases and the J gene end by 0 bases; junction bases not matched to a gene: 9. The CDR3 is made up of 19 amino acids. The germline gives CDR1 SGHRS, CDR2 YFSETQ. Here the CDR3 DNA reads TGCGCCAGCAGCTCCCCCGGACTAGCGGGGGCCTACTCCTACAATGAGCAGTTCTTC. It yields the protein CASSSPGLAGAYSYNEQFF. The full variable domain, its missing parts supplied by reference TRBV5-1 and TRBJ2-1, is KAGVTQTPRYLIKTRGQQVTLSCSPISGHRSVSWYQQTPGQGLQFLFEYFSETQRNKGNFPGRFSGRQFSNSRSEMNVSTLELGDSALYLCASSSPGLAGAYSYNEQFFGPGTRLTVL.

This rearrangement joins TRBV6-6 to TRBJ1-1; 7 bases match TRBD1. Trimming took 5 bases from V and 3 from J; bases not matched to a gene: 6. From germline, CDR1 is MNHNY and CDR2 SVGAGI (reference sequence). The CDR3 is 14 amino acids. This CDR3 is CASSIGGPDTEAFF. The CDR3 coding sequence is TGTGCCAGCAGTATAGGGGGCCCCGACACTGAAGCTTTCTTT.

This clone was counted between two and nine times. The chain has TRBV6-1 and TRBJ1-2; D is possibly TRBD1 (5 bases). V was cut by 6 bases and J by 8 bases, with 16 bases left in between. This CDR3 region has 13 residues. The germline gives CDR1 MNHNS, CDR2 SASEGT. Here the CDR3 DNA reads TGTGCCAGCAGCCTCGACAGAACGAGGGGCTACACCTTC. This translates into CASSLDRTRGYTF.

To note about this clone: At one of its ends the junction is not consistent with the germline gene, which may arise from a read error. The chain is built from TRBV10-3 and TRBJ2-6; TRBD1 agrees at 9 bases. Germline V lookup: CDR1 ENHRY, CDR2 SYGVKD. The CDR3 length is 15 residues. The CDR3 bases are TGTGCCATCTGGGACAGGGACTCTGGGGCCAACGGCCTGACTTTC. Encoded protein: CAIWDRDSGANGLTF.